These 13 T cell receptor beta chains share one sample of origin, sequenced in a study of response to subunit inactivated influenza vaccine. TCRdb redid the calling of the RT-PCR reads with MiXCR, one entry per CDR3 protein. The sample yields over 800,000 distinct CDR3 sequences, 21% seen once. This material consisted of PBMCs from blood, taken 4 to 6 days after vaccination. The receptor source for this set is a man aged 50 or older who received an inactivated influenza vaccine.

This clonotype was detected many times. The chain is built from TRBV5-1 and TRBJ2-1; D gene ambiguous. V dropped 0 bases and J dropped 5 bases, with 12 bases sitting between them. The CDR3 runs 15 residues. Per germline, CDR1 SGHRS and CDR2 YFSETQ. The CDR3 reads CASSLVRTRDNEQFF. The CDR3 region has the DNA TGCGCCAGCAGCTTGGTTCGTACCCGGGACAATGAGCAGTTCTTC.

This clonotype occurred a few times. The chain uses TRBV29-1 and TRBJ1-4; the D is unclear. The length of the CDR3 is 16 residues. Per the germline V gene, CDR1 is SQVTM and CDR2 is ANQGSEA. The V gene lost 7 bases and the J gene lost 0 bases, with 18 bases spanning the gap. The CDR3 spells CSGINWAGTTNEKLFF. CDR3 DNA: TGCAGCGGCATAAACTGGGCAGGCACAACTAATGAAAAACTGTTTTTT.

V is TRBV12-3 or TRBV12-4 and J is TRBJ1-2, with D uncertain. V shed 5 bases and J shed 8 bases, with 9 bases lying between them. This CDR3 has 11 residues. DNA for the CDR3: TGTGCCAGCAGTCGCAAAGAAGGCTACACCTTC. Translated: CASSRKEGYTF.

This rearrangement joins TRBV19 to TRBJ2-2; no definite D call. Germline V gives CDR1 LNHDA, CDR2 SQIVND (reference sequence). V lost 4 bases, J lost 6 bases, and 21 bases lay in between. The CDR3 is 17 residues long. CDR3 in amino acids: CASSTIGSILRAGELFF. CDR3 DNA sequence: TGTGCCAGTAGTACCATAGGATCTATCTTAAGGGCCGGGGAGCTGTTTTTT.

Here the CDR3 DNA reads TGTGCCTGGAGTGAAGGCGGAGGATTCACAGATACGCAGTATTTT. Encoded protein: CAWSEGGGFTDTQYF. This chain connects TRBV30 to TRBJ2-3, with D possibly being TRBD2 (5 bases). The CDR3 runs to 15 residues. V was pared by 1 base and J by 2 bases, with 13 bases between. The V gene's germline CDR1 is GTSNPN and CDR2 SVGIG (reference sequence). The full variable domain, with the rest looked up from reference TRBV30 and TRBJ2-3, is SQTIHQWPATLVQPVGSPLSLECTVEGTSNPNLYWYRQAAGRGLQLLFYSVGIGQISSEVPQNLSASRPQDRQFILSSKKLLLSDSGFYLCAWSEGGGFTDTQYFGPGTRLTVL.

This clonotype was counted once. The J gene is TRBJ2-7, the V gene TRBV30, with TRBD2 as a possible D gene (5 bases). Germline V gives CDR1 GTSNPN, CDR2 SVGIG (reference sequence). This CDR3 is 11 amino acids long. The germline V and J ends were trimmed by 1 base and 9 bases, with 10 bases remaining between them. This CDR3 is CAWSGRTAQYF. The CDR3 DNA reads as TGTGCCTGGAGTGGGAGGACTGCGCAGTACTTC.

The V call is TRBV15, the J call TRBJ2-7, with 7 nucleotides matching TRBD1. The CDR3 covers 13 residues. Trimming removed 5 bases from V and 4 bases from J; junction bases left unmatched: 5. The germline V gene has CDR1 LNHNV and CDR2 YYDKDF (reference sequence). CDR3 bases: TGTGCCACCAGCGGGGGACAGACTTACGAGCAGTACTTC. Amino acid sequence: CATSGGQTYEQYF.

This clonotype was recorded many times. The chain couples TRBV5-6 to TRBJ2-5; TRBD2 is a possible D gene (6 bases). The V end was cut by 1 base, the J end by 7 bases, with 17 bases between. This CDR3 is 15 amino acids long. CDR1 is SGHDT and CDR2 is YYEEEE in the germline V gene. The DNA for the CDR3 is TGTGCCAGCAGCTTGTGGGGACGGGGAGGAGGGACCCAGTACTTC. It specifies CASSLWGRGGGTQYF.

This clonotype was counted at least ten times. V and J are TRBV12-3 or TRBV12-4 and TRBJ1-1; possibly TRBD1 for D (5 bases). The V end was cut by 2 bases, the J end by 4 bases, with 8 bases between. The CDR3 sequence is 13 residues long. CDR3 sequence reads: CASSLTRGTEAFF. The CDR3 DNA is TGTGCCAGCAGTTTAACAAGGGGCACTGAAGCTTTCTTT.

A few counts support this clonotype. The rearrangement uses TRBV20-1 and TRBJ2-7; D is uncertain. V was clipped by 5 bases and J by 5 bases, with 10 bases between them. CDR3 length: 11 amino acids. The V gene's germline CDR1 is DFQATT and CDR2 SNEGSKA (reference sequence). The CDR3, as DNA: TGCAGTGCTGGCACCCCGGACGAGCAGTACTTC. Its protein is CSAGTPDEQYF.

The genes are TRBV5-6 and TRBJ2-2; D is undetermined. Trimming shortened V by 0 bases and J by 0 bases, and 9 bases separated the two germline ends. The CDR3 covers 16 residues. CDR1 and CDR2 from the germline V gene are SGHDT and YYEEEE. CDR3 residues: CASSLGLFTNTGELFF. The CDR3 bases are TGTGCCAGCAGCTTGGGGTTATTCACGAACACCGGGGAGCTGTTTTTT.

This clonotype has just a few counts. One junction end does not reproduce the germline sequence, and a read error may be involved. The rearrangement links TRBV7-9 to TRBJ2-1; D may be TRBD1 (5 bases). CDR1 is SEHNR, CDR2 FQNEAQ, per germline (reference sequence). The length of the CDR3 is 15 residues. CDR3 residues: CASSPVTDSHNEQFF. In DNA form, the CDR3 reads TGTGCCAGCAGCCCAGTGACAGACTCCCACAATGAGCAGTTCTTC.

This clonotype was found once. The chain is built from TRBV19 and TRBJ2-7, with 10 bases matching TRBD1. From germline, CDR1 is LNHDA and CDR2 SQIVND (reference sequence). With 6 bases clipped from V and 3 bases from J, the junction kept 8 bases outside the gene matches. The CDR3 spans 15 residues. In DNA, the CDR3 is TGTGCCAGTAGCTACCGGGACAGGGGTGGCTACGAGCAGTACTTC. Its protein is CASSYRDRGGYEQYF.